This TCR beta chain was sequenced for a study of T cell changes during pregnancy in multiple sclerosis. The CDR3 has 15 residues. V lost 1 base and J 2 bases, leaving 10 bases between the germline ends. From germline, CDR1 is SEHNR and CDR2 FQNEAQ (reference sequence). The table came from immunoSEQ multiplex PCR; TCRdb's copy has only in-frame clones and leaves some out. This table holds roughly 70,000 clones, less than 90% found once. Sequencing was performed on peripheral blood, taken before pregnancy. The chain uses TRBV7-9 and TRBJ2-3, with D perhaps matching TRBD1 (5 bases). The sequence derives from a female donor with multiple sclerosis, enrolled in a pregnancy study. The DNA for the CDR3 is TGTGCCAGCAGCTTAGACAGGCGACCCACAGATACGCAGTATTTT. This encodes CASSLDRRPTDTQYF.